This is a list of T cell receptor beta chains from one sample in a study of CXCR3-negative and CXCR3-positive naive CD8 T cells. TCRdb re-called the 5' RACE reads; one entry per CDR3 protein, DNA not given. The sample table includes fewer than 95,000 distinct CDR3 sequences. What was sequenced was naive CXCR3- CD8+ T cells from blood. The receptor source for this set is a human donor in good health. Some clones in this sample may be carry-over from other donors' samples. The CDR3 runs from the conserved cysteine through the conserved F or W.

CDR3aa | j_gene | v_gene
CSVAKNTGELFF | TRBJ2-2 | TRBV29-1
CASSQVASDPYEQYF | TRBJ2-7 | TRBV4-3
CASRPTDAGDTQYF | TRBJ2-3 | TRBV28
CASSLVPRQGMKTQYF | TRBJ2-5 | TRBV7-6
CASSLGAGGPYNEQFF | TRBJ2-1 | TRBV12-3/TRBV12-4
CSVGPLNYGYTF | TRBJ1-2 | TRBV29-1
CASSPPNYGYTF | TRBJ1-2 | TRBV6-5
CASKDRGTDTQYF | TRBJ2-3 | TRBV7-9
CASSSSGNYEQYF | TRBJ2-7 | TRBV7-2
CSVDLGEGYEQYF | TRBJ2-7 | TRBV29-1
CASSLDLGWTAVYTQYF | TRBJ2-3 | TRBV5-1
CASMPPQAYNEQFF | TRBJ2-1 | TRBV27
CASSLTGNNSPLHF | TRBJ1-6 | TRBV7-9
CSARDRSHSEFTDTQYF | TRBJ2-3 | TRBV20-1
CASSQEPSGANTGELFF | TRBJ2-2 | TRBV4-2